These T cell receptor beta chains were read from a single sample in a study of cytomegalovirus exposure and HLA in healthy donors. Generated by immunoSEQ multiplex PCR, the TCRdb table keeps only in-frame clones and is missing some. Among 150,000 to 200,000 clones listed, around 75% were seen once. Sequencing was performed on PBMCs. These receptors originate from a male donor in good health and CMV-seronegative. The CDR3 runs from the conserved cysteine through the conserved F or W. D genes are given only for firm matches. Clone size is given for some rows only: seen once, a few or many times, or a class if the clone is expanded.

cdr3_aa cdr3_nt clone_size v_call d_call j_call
CATRMGRQETQYF TGCGCCACCAGAATGGGCCGCCAAGAGACCCAGTACTTC . TRBV10-2 . TRBJ2-5
CASSERGAAYNEQFF TGTGCCAGCAGTGAACGGGGGGCCGCTTACAATGAGCAGTTCTTC . TRBV2 . TRBJ2-1
CASSISTGTNSPLHF TGTGCCAGCAGCATCTCGACAGGAACGAATTCACCCCTCCACTTT once TRBV7-9 . TRBJ1-6
CASSVLAASYNEQFF TGTGCCAGCAGCGTACTAGCGGCCTCCTACAATGAGCAGTTCTTC . TRBV9 TRBD2 TRBJ2-1
CASSLGSGRPNSPLHF TGTGCCAGCAGCTTAGGTTCAGGGCGACCTAATTCACCCCTCCACTTT . TRBV7-9 . TRBJ1-6
CASSLAGRAFQPQHF TGTGCCAGCAGCTTGGCTGGCAGGGCGTTTCAGCCCCAGCATTTT once TRBV5-8 . TRBJ1-5
CASSSAKSKGLYLYPGHF TGTGCCAGCAGCTCGGCCAAAAGCAAGGGACTCTATCTTTATCCGGGGCATTTT few TRBV7-6 . TRBJ1-5
CASSVGLQGNTIYF TGTGCCAGCAGTGTGGGCCTCCAGGGAAACACCATATATTTT . TRBV6-1 . TRBJ1-3
CASSAVGGGDGYTF TGTGCCAGCAGCGCCGTAGGGGGGGGCGATGGCTACACCTTC . TRBV27 . TRBJ1-2
CASSDHRGDGYTF TGTGCCAGTAGTGACCACAGGGGAGATGGCTACACCTTC once TRBV19 TRBD1 TRBJ1-2